These 10 T cell receptor beta chains were all obtained from the same sample, sequenced in a study of blood T cell repertoires in COVID-19. Using immunoSEQ multiplex PCR, the repertoire was profiled, and TCRdb retains in-frame clones only, with some absent. The sample includes 250,000 to 350,000 clones, 87% of them seen just once. Sequenced: PBMCs or T cells enriched from blood (not recorded which). The receptors were sampled from a woman aged 18-29 years who had recovered from COVID-19.

The J gene is TRBJ1-3, the V gene TRBV13, with 8 bases identical to TRBD1. The CDR3 has 15 residues. The V gene's germline CDR1 is PRHDT and CDR2 FYEKMQ (reference sequence). Germline trimming cut 3 bases from V and 8 bases from J; bases unmatched to any gene: 9. The CDR3 region has the DNA TGTGCCAGCAGCTTCCGGACAGGGCCCCTTGACACCATATATTTT. As protein: CASSFRTGPLDTIYF.

The rearrangement joins TRBV11-2 to TRBJ1-1, with 7 positions matching TRBD1. CDR1 SGHAT and CDR2 FQNNGV come from the germline V gene. The CDR3 covers 17 residues. Trimming cost V 4 bases and J 1 base; bases outside gene matches: 12. The CDR3 bases are TGTGCCAGCAGCTCCGGGTTAAGGGGGCTGCCGAACACTGAAGCTTTCTTT. The encoded protein is CASSSGLRGLPNTEAFF.

The V call is TRBV27, the J call TRBJ2-7, with 8 bases that match TRBD2. With 2 bases clipped from V and 0 bases from J, the junction kept 3 bases outside the gene matches. The CDR3 extends over 15 amino acids. CDR1 is MNHEY, CDR2 SMNVEV, per germline (reference sequence). CDR3 loop: CASSLASGSSYEQYF. In nucleotides, the CDR3 is TGTGCCAGCAGTTTAGCGAGCGGGAGCTCCTACGAGCAGTACTTC.

CDR3 DNA: TGTGCCACCAGCTCCTGGGCTAGCGGGAATGAGCAGTTCTTC. Protein product: CATSSWASGNEQFF. The rearrangement links TRBV15 to TRBJ2-1; 8 bases are a match to TRBD2. This CDR3 is built from 14 residues. V was clipped by 5 bases and J by 7 bases; unmatched bases: 7. Germline CDR1 is LNHNV and CDR2 is YYDKDF (reference sequence).

The chain joins TRBV28 to TRBJ1-1; a weak D match, TRBD1 (5 bases). CDR3 size: 13 residues. The germline V gene has CDR1 MDHEN and CDR2 SYDVKM. Trimming took 7 bases from V and 4 from J, leaving 13 bases between them. CDR3 loop: CASTPGGGTEAFF. The CDR3 DNA reads as TGTGCCAGCACACCGGGGGGAGGCACTGAAGCTTTCTTT.

As to this clone: One end of the junction fails to match germline, which may point to a read error. This chain links TRBV29-1 with TRBJ1-1; 7 bases map to TRBD1. CDR3 length: 13 residues. Germline V CDR1 and CDR2: SQVTM, ANQGSEA. CDR3 sequence: CSFEGQPNTEAFF. CDR3 DNA: TGCAGCTTTGAGGGACAGCCGAACACTGAAGCTTTCTTT.

The chain is built from TRBV2 and TRBJ1-4; perhaps TRBD1 as D (5 bases). The CDR3 spans 16 residues. Germline V gene data show CDR1 as SNHLY and CDR2 as FYNNEI. V was trimmed by 2 bases and J by 6 bases, leaving 16 bases between them. In DNA form, the CDR3 reads TGTGCCAGCAGTGAACTCCCTTCGGACACTTATGAAAAACTGTTTTTT. This sequence encodes CASSELPSDTYEKLFF.

The chain employs TRBV9 and TRBJ2-5; 9 nucleotides align to TRBD2. J lost 2 bases, V lost 1 base, and 3 bases had no gene match. This CDR3 has 15 amino acids. Looked up from germline, CDR1 is SGDLS and CDR2 is YYNGEE. This CDR3 reads CASSVLAGVQETQYF. Here the CDR3 DNA reads TGTGCCAGCAGCGTATTAGCGGGGGTACAAGAGACCCAGTACTTC.

The chain joins TRBV7-2 to TRBJ2-7; perhaps TRBD1 as D (6 bases). V was clipped by 6 bases and J by 2 bases, with 14 bases between them. CDR3 length: 14 amino acids. Per the germline V gene, CDR1 is SGHTA and CDR2 is FQGNSA. The CDR3: CASSSNRDAYEQYF. Written as DNA, the CDR3 is TGTGCCAGCAGTTCTAACAGGGATGCCTACGAGCAGTACTTC.

Points on this clone: An end of the junction does not agree with germline; a read error may underlie this. The chain combines TRBV18 with TRBJ2-7, with D maybe TRBD2 (6 bases). CDR3 length: 15 amino acids. CDR1 and CDR2 from the germline V gene are KGHSH and LQKENI. For the CDR3, the DNA is TGTGCCAGCTCCCCACGGTCGGGGGAAACCTACGAGCAGTACTTC. This encodes CASSPRSGETYEQYF.